The 18 T cell receptor beta chains listed next were all sequenced from one sample in a study of patients and donors after allogeneic stem cell transplantation. TCRdb independently ran MiXCR on the RT-PCR reads; one entry per CDR3 protein. The sample lists about 960,000 distinct CDR3 sequences, roughly 18% seen once, with 6% in the top ten. Sequenced material: blood, either unsorted or a sorted T cell fraction (not recorded which). The receptors shown here come from a human donor who was either an allogeneic HSCT recipient or a stem cell or donor lymphocyte infusion donor (not recorded which). It is not recorded whose cells these are; they may come from a transplant donor.

DNA of the CDR3: TGCAGTGCTAGAGAGTCTTGGGGGATGAACACTGAAGCTTTCTTT. Translation gives CSARESWGMNTEAFF. The V call is TRBV20-1, the J call TRBJ1-1; maybe TRBD1 (5 bases). Per germline, CDR1 DFQATT and CDR2 SNEGSKA (reference sequence). With 0 bases removed from V and 0 bases from J, the gap between germline ends came to 11 bases. The CDR3 runs 15 residues.

This clonotype was seen a few times. The chain links TRBV20-1 to TRBJ1-1, with D maybe TRBD1 (5 bases). V gave up 6 bases and J gave up 0 bases, with 11 bases separating them. Germline V gene lookup returns CDR1 DFQATT and CDR2 SNEGSKA (reference sequence). The CDR3 contains 13 residues. CDR3 sequence (DNA): TGCAGTGCAGGGACCGAGATGAACACTGAAGCTTTCTTT. This encodes CSAGTEMNTEAFF.

This clonotype was detected ten times or more. The chain combines TRBV12-3 or TRBV12-4 with TRBJ2-2, with 7 bases identical to TRBD1. Trimming removed 4 bases from V and 5 bases from J; junction bases left unmatched: 7. The CDR3 covers 15 residues. Written as DNA, the CDR3 is TGTGCCAGCAGTTCCACCCCAGGGGGTACCGGGGAGCTGTTTTTT. It encodes CASSSTPGGTGELFF.

A few counts support this clonotype. This chain connects TRBV29-1 to TRBJ2-1; D may be TRBD1 (6 bases). V was cut by 5 bases and J by 5 bases, with 13 bases left in between. The CDR3 consists of 13 residues. Germline values: CDR1 SQVTM, CDR2 ANQGSEA. CDR3 sequence: CSVLRDNNNEQFF. The CDR3, as DNA: TGCAGCGTTCTCCGGGACAATAACAATGAGCAGTTCTTC.

The chain is built from TRBV2 and TRBJ1-4; no definite D call. Germline V gene data show CDR1 as SNHLY and CDR2 as FYNNEI. The CDR3 totals 13 residues. Trimming removed 4 bases at V and 7 bases at J, with 10 bases between. CDR3 loop: CASSVSRGEKLFF. CDR3 DNA: TGTGCCAGCAGTGTATCGCGGGGTGAAAAACTGTTTTTT.

The V and J genes are TRBV6-2 or TRBV6-3 and TRBJ2-1; maybe TRBD2 (6 bases). The germline V gene has CDR1 MNHEY and CDR2 SVGEGT. This CDR3 has 16 amino acids. The V and J ends lost 1 base and 0 bases respectively, with 10 bases between them. CDR3 bases: TGTGCCAGCAGTTACTACACCGGGGGCTCCTACAATGAGCAGTTCTTC. Its protein is CASSYYTGGSYNEQFF.

This clonotype was picked up one time. V is TRBV7-2 and J is TRBJ2-3; 9 bases fit TRBD2. Germline CDR1 is SGHTA and CDR2 is FQGNSA. The CDR3 loop spans 16 amino acids. Losses at the gene ends were 5 bases for V and 4 bases for J; bases not matched to a gene: 10. CDR3 DNA sequence: TGTGCCAGCAGCCCCCAAAGCGGGAGGACCCCAGATACGCAGTATTTT. Its protein product is CASSPQSGRTPDTQYF.

This chain connects TRBV12-3 or TRBV12-4 to TRBJ1-5; D might be TRBD1 (5 bases). The CDR3 totals 12 residues. Trimming removed 8 bases from V and 8 bases from J, with 13 bases in between. CDR3 DNA: TGTGCCAGCGGTTCAGGGAAGGAGCCCCAGCATTTT. It specifies CASGSGKEPQHF.

V is TRBV14 and J is TRBJ1-5; 8 nucleotides line up with TRBD1. The germline gives CDR1 SGHDN, CDR2 FVKESK. V lost 0 bases, J lost 0 bases, and 10 bases stayed unmatched. CDR3 length: 19 residues. The CDR3, as DNA: TGTGCCAGCAGCCAAGATTGGCGGACAGGGAGTGGTAGCAATCAGCCCCAGCATTTT. It codes for CASSQDWRTGSGSNQPQHF. Full variable domain (outside the CDR3, taken from reference TRBV14 and TRBJ1-5): EAGVTQFPSHSVIEKGQTVTLRCDPISGHDNLYWYRRVMGKEIKFLLHFVKESKQDESGMPNNRFLAERTGGTYSTLKVQPAELEDSGVYFCASSQDWRTGSGSNQPQHFGDGTRLSIL.

This clonotype came up a few times. The rearrangement uses TRBV24-1 and TRBJ1-4; TRBD1 might be the D (5 bases). Trimming cost V 4 bases and J 5 bases, with 13 bases left between them. CDR1 and CDR2 (germline): KGHDR, SFDVKD. This CDR3 contains 15 residues. CDR3 in DNA: TGTGCCACCAGTGACGCCGGGGCCAAGAATGAAAAACTGTTTTTT. It yields the protein CATSDAGAKNEKLFF.

This clonotype appeared many times. V is TRBV12-3 or TRBV12-4 and J is TRBJ1-5; no clear D gene. The CDR3 consists of 15 residues. Trimming removed 0 bases at V and 6 bases at J, with 12 bases between. CDR3 DNA sequence: TGTGCCAGCAGTTTAGCGGGGATTTATAGTCAGCCCCAGCATTTT. It yields the protein CASSLAGIYSQPQHF.

The V gene is TRBV5-4, the J gene TRBJ2-3; D is perhaps TRBD2 (5 bases). The germline gives CDR1 SGHNT, CDR2 YYREEE (reference sequence). The ends were cut back, 3 bases at V and 2 bases at J, with 7 bases in the middle. CDR3 length: 13 residues. CDR3 residues: CASSWTLTDTQYF. CDR3 nucleotide sequence: TGTGCCAGCAGCTGGACTCTCACAGATACGCAGTATTTT.

This clonotype has more than one count but fewer than ten. The rearrangement uses TRBV9 and TRBJ2-7; 10 bases fit TRBD2. Germline loops: CDR1 SGDLS, CDR2 YYNGEE. CDR3 length: 13 residues. V lost 4 bases and J lost 6; bases outside the gene matches: 4. The CDR3 sequence is CASSPGLAFEQYF. The CDR3 DNA sequence: TGTGCCAGCAGCCCGGGACTAGCGTTCGAGCAGTACTTC.

This clonotype was seen ten or more times. Here the CDR3 DNA reads TGTGCCAGCAGACCAGGATATTCTCCTACAGATACGCAGTATTTT. Amino acids: CASRPGYSPTDTQYF. The rearrangement joins TRBV7-9 to TRBJ2-3; no firm D call. Trimming removed 6 bases from V and 3 bases from J, with 16 bases in between. Germline CDR1 is SEHNR and CDR2 is FQNEAQ (reference sequence). The CDR3 has 15 amino acids. Supplemented by reference TRBV7-9 and TRBJ2-3, the full variable domain reads DTGVSQNPRHKITKRGQNVTFRCDPISEHNRLYWYRQTLGQGPEFLTYFQNEAQLEKSRLLSDRFSAERPKGSFSTLEIQRTEQGDSAMYLCASRPGYSPTDTQYFGPGTRLTVL.

In this sample, this clonotype turned up many times. This chain joins TRBV12-3 or TRBV12-4 and TRBJ1-1; D is uncertain. This CDR3 region has 13 residues. V dropped 1 base and J dropped 1 base, with 4 bases sitting between them. Here the CDR3 reads CASSLGPNTEAFF. CDR3 DNA sequence: TGTGCCAGCAGTTTAGGGCCGAACACTGAAGCTTTCTTT.

The genes are TRBV12-3 or TRBV12-4 and TRBJ2-1, with TRBD2 matching over 8 bases. This CDR3 contains 15 residues. J gave up 8 bases and V 2 bases, and 8 bases lay outside the gene matches. Here the CDR3 reads CASSLNGRGLDEQFF. CDR3 bases: TGTGCCAGCAGTTTAAACGGGAGGGGCCTCGATGAGCAGTTCTTC.

This clonotype was recorded many times. This chain connects TRBV15 to TRBJ2-2; TRBD1 matches 7 bases. CDR1 and CDR2 from the germline V gene are LNHNV and YYDKDF (reference sequence). With V trimmed by 3 bases and J by 4 bases, 8 bases remained unmatched. CDR3 length equals 16 residues. This CDR3 is CATSRVTGSSTGELFF. The DNA of the CDR3 is TGTGCCACCAGCAGGGTGACAGGGAGTAGCACCGGGGAGCTGTTTTTT.

This clonotype came up a few times. The V call is TRBV21-1, the J call TRBJ1-2. TRBV21-1 corresponds to a pseudogene. The CDR3 loop spans 14 amino acids. The CDR3 nucleotides are TGTGCCAGCAGCCCTCCCACACGGGACTATGGCTACACCTTC. This sequence encodes CASSPPTRDYGYTF.